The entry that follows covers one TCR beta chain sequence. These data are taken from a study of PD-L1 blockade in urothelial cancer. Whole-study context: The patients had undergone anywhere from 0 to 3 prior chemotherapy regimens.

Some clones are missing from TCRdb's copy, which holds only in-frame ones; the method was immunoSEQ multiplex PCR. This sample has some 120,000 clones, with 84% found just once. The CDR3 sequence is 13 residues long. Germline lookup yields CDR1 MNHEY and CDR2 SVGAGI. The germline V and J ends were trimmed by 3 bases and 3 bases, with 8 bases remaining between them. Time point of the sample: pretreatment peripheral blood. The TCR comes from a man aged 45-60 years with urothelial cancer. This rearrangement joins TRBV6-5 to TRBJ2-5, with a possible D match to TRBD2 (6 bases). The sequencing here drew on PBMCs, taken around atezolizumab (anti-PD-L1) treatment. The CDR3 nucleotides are TGTGCCAGCAGTTATAGCGGCGAAGAGACCCAGTACTTC. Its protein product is CASSYSGEETQYF.